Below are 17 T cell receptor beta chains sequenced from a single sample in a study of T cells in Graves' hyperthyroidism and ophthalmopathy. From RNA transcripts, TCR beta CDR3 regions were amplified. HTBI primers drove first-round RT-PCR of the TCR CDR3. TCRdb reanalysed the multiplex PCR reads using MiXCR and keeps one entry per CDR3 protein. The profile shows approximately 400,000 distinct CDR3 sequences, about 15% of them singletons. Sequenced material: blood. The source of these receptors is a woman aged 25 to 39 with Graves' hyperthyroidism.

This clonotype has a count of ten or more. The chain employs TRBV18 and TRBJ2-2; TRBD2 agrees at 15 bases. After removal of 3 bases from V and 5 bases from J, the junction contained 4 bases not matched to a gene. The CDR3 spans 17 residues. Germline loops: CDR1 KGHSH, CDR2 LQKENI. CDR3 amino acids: CASSPSGTSGRTGELFF. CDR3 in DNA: TGTGCCAGCTCACCCTCCGGGACTAGCGGGAGGACCGGGGAGCTGTTTTTT.

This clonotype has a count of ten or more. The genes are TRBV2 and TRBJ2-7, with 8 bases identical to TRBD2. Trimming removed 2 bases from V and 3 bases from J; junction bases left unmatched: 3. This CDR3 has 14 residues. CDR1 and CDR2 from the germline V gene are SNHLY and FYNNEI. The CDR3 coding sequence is TGTGCCAGCAGTGAAAATGCGGGGGGCTACGAGCAGTACTTC. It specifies CASSENAGGYEQYF. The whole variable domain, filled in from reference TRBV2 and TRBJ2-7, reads EPEVTQTPSHQVTQMGQEVILRCVPISNHLYFYWYRQILGQKVEFLVSFYNNEISEKSEIFDDQFSVERPDGSNFTLKIRSTKLEDSAMYFCASSENAGGYEQYFGPGTRLTVT.

The CDR3 DNA follows: TGTGCCAGTAGTATCAGGACGGAGAACACTGAAGCTTTCTTT. This translates into CASSIRTENTEAFF. The rearrangement joins TRBV19 to TRBJ1-1; D is uncertain. Germline CDR1 LNHDA, CDR2 SQIVND (reference sequence). V shed 3 bases and J shed 1 base, with 9 bases lying between them. This CDR3 spans 14 amino acids. Using reference TRBV19 and TRBJ1-1 for the parts outside the CDR3, the full variable domain is DGGITQSPKYLFRKEGQNVTLSCEQNLNHDAMYWYRQDPGQGLRLIYYSQIVNDFQKGDIAEGYSVSREKKESFPLTVTSAQKNPTAFYLCASSIRTENTEAFFGQGTRLTVV.

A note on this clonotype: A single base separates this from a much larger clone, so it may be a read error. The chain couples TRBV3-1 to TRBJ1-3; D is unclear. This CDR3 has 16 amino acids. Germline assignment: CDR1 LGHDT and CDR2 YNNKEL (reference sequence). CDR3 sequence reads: CASSQEPVLSGNTIHF. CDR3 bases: TGTGCCAGCAGCCAAGAACCGGTCCTCTCTGGAAACACCATACATTTT.

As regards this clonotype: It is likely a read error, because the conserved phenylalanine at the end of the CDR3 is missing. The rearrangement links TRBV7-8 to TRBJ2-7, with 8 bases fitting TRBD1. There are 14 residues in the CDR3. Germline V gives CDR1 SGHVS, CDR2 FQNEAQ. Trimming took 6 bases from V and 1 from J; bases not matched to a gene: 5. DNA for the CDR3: TGTGCCAGCAGATTCCAGGGGGCTTCCTACGAGCAGTACATC. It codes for CASRFQGASYEQYI.

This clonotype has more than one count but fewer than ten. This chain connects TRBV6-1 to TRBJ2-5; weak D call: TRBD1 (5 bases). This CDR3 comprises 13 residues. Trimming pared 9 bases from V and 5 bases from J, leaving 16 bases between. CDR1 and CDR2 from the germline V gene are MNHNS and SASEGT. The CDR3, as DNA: TGTGCCAGTGGGTGGGGCCCCGAGGAGACCCAGTACTTC. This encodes CASGWGPEETQYF.

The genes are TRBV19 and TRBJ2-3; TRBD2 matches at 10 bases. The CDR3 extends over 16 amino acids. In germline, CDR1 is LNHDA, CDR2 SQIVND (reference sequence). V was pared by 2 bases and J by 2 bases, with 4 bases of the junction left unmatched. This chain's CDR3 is CASSIRLAGDTDTQYF. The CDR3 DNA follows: TGTGCCAGTAGTATACGGCTAGCGGGGGACACAGATACGCAGTATTTT.

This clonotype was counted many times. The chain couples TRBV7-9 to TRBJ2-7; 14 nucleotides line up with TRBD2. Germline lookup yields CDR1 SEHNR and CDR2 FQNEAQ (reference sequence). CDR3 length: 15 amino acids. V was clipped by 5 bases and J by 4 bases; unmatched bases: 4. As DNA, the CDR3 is TGTGCCAGCAGCCCCCGGACTAGCGGGAGGTACGAGCAGTACTTC. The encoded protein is CASSPRTSGRYEQYF. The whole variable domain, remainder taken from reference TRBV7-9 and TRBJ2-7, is DTGVSQNPRHKITKRGQNVTFRCDPISEHNRLYWYRQTLGQGPEFLTYFQNEAQLEKSRLLSDRFSAERPKGSFSTLEIQRTEQGDSAMYLCASSPRTSGRYEQYFGPGTRLTVT.

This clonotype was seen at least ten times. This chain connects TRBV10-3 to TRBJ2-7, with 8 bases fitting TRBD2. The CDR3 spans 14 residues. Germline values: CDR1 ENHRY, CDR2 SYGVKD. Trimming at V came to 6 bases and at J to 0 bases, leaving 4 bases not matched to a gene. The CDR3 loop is CAIRNSGNSYEQYF. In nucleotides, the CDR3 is TGTGCCATCAGAAATAGCGGGAACTCCTACGAGCAGTACTTC.

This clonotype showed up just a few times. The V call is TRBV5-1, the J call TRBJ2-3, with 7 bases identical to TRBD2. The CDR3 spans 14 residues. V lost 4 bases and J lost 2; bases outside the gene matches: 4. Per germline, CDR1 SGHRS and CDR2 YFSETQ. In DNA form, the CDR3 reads TGCGCCAGCAGCACCGGGACTACCACAGATACGCAGTATTTT. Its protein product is CASSTGTTTDTQYF.

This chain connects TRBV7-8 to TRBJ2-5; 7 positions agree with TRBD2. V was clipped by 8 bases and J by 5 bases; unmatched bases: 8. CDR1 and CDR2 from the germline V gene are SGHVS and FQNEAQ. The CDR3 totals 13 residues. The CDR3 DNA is TGTGCCAGCCGATCAGGGAGGGTTGAGACCCAGTACTTC. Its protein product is CASRSGRVETQYF.

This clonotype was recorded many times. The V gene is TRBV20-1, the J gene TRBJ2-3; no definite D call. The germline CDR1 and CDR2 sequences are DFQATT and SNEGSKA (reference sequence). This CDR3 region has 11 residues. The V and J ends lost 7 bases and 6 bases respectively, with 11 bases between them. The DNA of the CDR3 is TGCAGTGTAGGCAAGGTGGATACGCAGTATTTT. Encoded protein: CSVGKVDTQYF.

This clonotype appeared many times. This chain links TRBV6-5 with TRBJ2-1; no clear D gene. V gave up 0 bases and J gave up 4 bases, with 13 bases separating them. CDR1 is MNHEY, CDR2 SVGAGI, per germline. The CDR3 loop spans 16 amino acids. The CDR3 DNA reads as TGTGCCAGCAGTTACTCGCCCAGTCCCCCTTACAATGAGCAGTTCTTC. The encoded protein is CASSYSPSPPYNEQFF.

CDR3 region: CASRPRGQGGNQPQHF. CDR3 nucleotides: TGTGCCAGCAGACCCAGAGGACAGGGAGGCAATCAGCCCCAGCATTTT. The chain employs TRBV6-2 or TRBV6-3 and TRBJ1-5, with 8 bases aligning to TRBD1. The CDR3 sequence is 16 residues long. Germline V lookup: CDR1 MNHEY, CDR2 SVGEGT. V was clipped by 6 bases and J by 2 bases; unmatched bases: 9.

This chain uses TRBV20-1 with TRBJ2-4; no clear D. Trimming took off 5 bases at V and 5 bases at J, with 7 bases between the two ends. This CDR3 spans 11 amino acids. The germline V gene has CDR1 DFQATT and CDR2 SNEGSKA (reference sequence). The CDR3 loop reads CSAAQQNIQYF. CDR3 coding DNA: TGCAGTGCTGCTCAGCAAAACATTCAGTACTTC.

CDR3 in amino acids: CASSGRALIKSPLHF. The CDR3, as DNA: TGCGCCAGCAGTGGAAGGGCCTTAATAAAGTCACCCCTCCACTTT. J is TRBJ1-6 and V is TRBV10-1; no clear D gene. The CDR3 has 15 amino acids. Germline CDR1 and CDR2: WNHNN and SYGVQD (reference sequence). The V end lost 4 bases, the J end lost 10 bases, and 17 bases lay between the germline ends.

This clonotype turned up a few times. DNA for the CDR3: TGTGCCAGCATAGTAGCGGGGAGCCTACCCTCCTACGAGCAGTACTTC. Its protein product is CASIVAGSLPSYEQYF. The genes are TRBV6-2 or TRBV6-3 and TRBJ2-7; 8 bases match TRBD2. CDR3 length: 16 residues. Germline V gene sequence: CDR1 MNHEY, CDR2 SVGEGT. Unmatched junction bases numbered 11, after V lost 7 bases and J lost 0 bases.